A selection of T cell receptor beta chains follows, all from one sample in a study of shared clonotypes between healthy human individuals. Here immunoSEQ multiplex PCR was the method, and the copy in TCRdb shows in-frame clones only, minus some. Of 1 million to 1.2 million clones in the sample, 70% to 80% were seen once. The sequencing input was memory CD4+ T cells from PBMCs. The receptors were gathered from a man between 18 and 29 years old in good health. Some clones in this sample may be carry-over from other donors' samples. CDR3s include the opening cysteine and the closing phenylalanine or tryptophan. The D gene is left open where the match is weak. Clone size appears in some rows only: once, few, many, or a class for an expanded clone.

TRBV6-5	once	TRBJ2-3	.	CASRPRGSTDTQYF	TGTGCCAGCAGACCGCGCGGGAGCACAGATACGCAGTATTTT
TRBV4-2	once	TRBJ2-7	TRBD2	CASSQERREGEQYF	TGTGCCAGCAGCCAAGAGAGGCGGGAGGGAGAGCAGTACTTC
TRBV5-1	once	TRBJ2-1	.	CASSYDRSSYNEQFF	TGCGCCAGCAGCTACGACAGAAGCTCCTACAATGAGCAGTTCTTC
TRBV7-7	.	TRBJ2-2	TRBD1	CASSSGQGSGELFF	TGTGCCAGCAGTAGCGGACAGGGGTCCGGGGAGCTGTTTTTT
TRBV7-2	.	TRBJ2-1	TRBD2	CASSSQPLAGGNEQFF	TGTGCCAGCAGCTCCCAGCCTCTAGCGGGAGGTAATGAGCAGTTCTTC
TRBV19	.	TRBJ1-5	TRBD1	CASTQRGDRSVQFNQPQHF	TGTGCCAGTACCCAAAGGGGGGACAGGAGTGTTCAGTTCAATCAGCCCCAGCATTTT
TRBV5-1	few	TRBJ2-1	.	CASSLGTDNNEQFF	TGCGCCAGCAGCTTGGGGACGGATAACAATGAGCAGTTCTTC
TRBV7-9	.	TRBJ1-1	.	CASSFGGLTEAFF	TGTGCCAGCAGCTTCGGGGGGCTAACTGAAGCTTTCTTT
TRBV7-9	.	TRBJ2-7	.	CASSLPTAQSEQYF	TGTGCCAGCAGCCTGCCGACGGCTCAATCCGAGCAGTACTTC
TRBV6-1	.	TRBJ2-1	TRBD2	CASRRLAGGEDEQFF	TGTGCCAGCAGAAGACTAGCGGGGGGGGAGGATGAGCAGTTCTTC
TRBV27	.	TRBJ2-5	.	CASSPPRGSGETQYF	TGTGCCAGCAGTCCTCCCCGAGGTAGCGGCGAGACCCAGTACTTC
TRBV6-5	.	TRBJ1-4	.	CASSLRGLENEKLFF	TGTGCCAGCAGTCTAAGGGGACTAGAGAATGAAAAACTGTTTTTT
TRBV6-6	.	TRBJ2-6	.	CASSYSRSGANVLTF	TGTGCCAGCAGTTACTCGAGATCTGGGGCCAACGTCCTGACTTTC
TRBV5-1	.	TRBJ2-1	TRBD2	CASSRASGSVVEQFF	TGCGCCAGCAGCCGAGCTAGCGGGAGCGTGGTTGAGCAGTTCTTC
TRBV5-4	.	TRBJ2-5	TRBD2	CASSAAGLAGRETQYF	TGTGCCAGCAGCGCAGCAGGACTAGCGGGGAGGGAGACCCAGTACTTC
TRBV11-3	.	TRBJ2-2	.	CASGRSGPTGELFF	TGTGCCAGCGGTAGGAGCGGGCCCACCGGGGAGCTGTTTTTT
TRBV11-2	.	TRBJ2-1	.	CASSLRLDLYNEQFF	TGTGCCAGCAGCTTAAGACTCGACCTCTACAATGAGCAGTTCTTC
TRBV11-2	.	TRBJ1-5	.	CASSLDGNSNQPQHF	TGTGCCAGCAGCTTAGACGGTAACAGCAATCAGCCCCAGCATTTT
TRBV2	.	TRBJ2-3	.	CASSRAVFTDTQYF	TGTGCCAGCAGTCGGGCAGTTTTCACAGATACGCAGTATTTT
TRBV5-6	few	TRBJ2-6	.	CASSLRLVGANVLTF	TGTGCCAGCAGCTTGAGGCTGGTGGGGGCCAACGTCCTGACTTTC
TRBV6-6	many	TRBJ2-7	TRBD1	CASRATGQGAGEQYF	TGTGCCAGCAGGGCAACGGGACAGGGGGCAGGCGAGCAGTACTTC
TRBV5-1	.	TRBJ1-1	.	CASRPAGNTEAFF	TGCGCCTCCAGGCCGGCCGGGAACACTGAAGCTTTCTTT
TRBV5-1	.	TRBJ2-7	TRBD1	CASSSTGGSYEQYF	TGCGCCAGCAGCTCCACAGGGGGCTCGTACGAGCAGTACTTC
TRBV10-3	few	TRBJ2-5	.	CAISEFRGQGETQYF	TGTGCCATCAGTGAGTTCCGGGGCCAGGGTGAGACCCAGTACTTC